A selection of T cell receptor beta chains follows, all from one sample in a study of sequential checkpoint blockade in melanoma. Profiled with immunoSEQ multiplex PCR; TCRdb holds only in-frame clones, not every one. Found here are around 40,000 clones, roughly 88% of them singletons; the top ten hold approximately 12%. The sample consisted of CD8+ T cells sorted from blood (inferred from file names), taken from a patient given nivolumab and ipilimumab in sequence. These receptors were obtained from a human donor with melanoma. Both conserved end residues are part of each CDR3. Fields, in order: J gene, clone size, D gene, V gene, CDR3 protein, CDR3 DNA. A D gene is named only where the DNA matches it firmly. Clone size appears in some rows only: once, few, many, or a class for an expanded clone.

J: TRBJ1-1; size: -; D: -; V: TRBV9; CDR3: CASSAGTLDPEAFF; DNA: TGTGCCAGCAGCGCCGGGACATTGGACCCTGAAGCTTTCTTT
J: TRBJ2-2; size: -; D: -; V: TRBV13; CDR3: CASSLDGRSTGELFF; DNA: TGTGCCAGCAGCTTAGATGGCCGCTCCACCGGGGAGCTGTTTTTT
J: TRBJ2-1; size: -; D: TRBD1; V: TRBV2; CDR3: CASRTGGYEQFF; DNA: TGTGCCAGTCGGACAGGGGGCTATGAGCAGTTCTTC
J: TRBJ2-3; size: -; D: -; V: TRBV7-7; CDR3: CASSYRHTDTQYF; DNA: TGTGCTAGCAGCTATAGACACACAGATACGCAGTATTTT
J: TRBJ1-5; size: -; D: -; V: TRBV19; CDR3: CASSILGVYQPQHF; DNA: TGTGCCAGTAGTATCTTAGGGGTATATCAGCCCCAGCATTTT
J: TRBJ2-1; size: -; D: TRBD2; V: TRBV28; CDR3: CASSPLGLAGAEQFF; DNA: TGTGCCAGCAGTCCTCTGGGACTAGCGGGAGCTGAGCAGTTCTTC
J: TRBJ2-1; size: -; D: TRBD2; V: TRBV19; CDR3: CASIGGSYRDEQFF; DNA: TGTGCCAGTATAGGCGGGAGTTATAGGGATGAGCAGTTCTTC
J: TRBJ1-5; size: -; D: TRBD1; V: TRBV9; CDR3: CASSTLDRVNQPQHF; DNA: TGTGCCAGCAGCACCCTGGACAGGGTAAATCAGCCCCAGCATTTT
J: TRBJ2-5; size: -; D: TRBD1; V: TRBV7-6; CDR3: CASSLIDRGQETQYF; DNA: TGTGCCAGCAGCTTGATAGACAGGGGGCAAGAGACCCAGTACTTC
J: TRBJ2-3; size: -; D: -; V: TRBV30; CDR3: CAWSELPHTQYF; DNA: TGTGCCTGGAGCGAACTCCCTCATACGCAGTATTTT
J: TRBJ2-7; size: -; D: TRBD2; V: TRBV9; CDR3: CASSASGGGYEQYF; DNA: TGTGCCAGCAGCGCCAGCGGGGGTGGGTACGAGCAGTACTTC
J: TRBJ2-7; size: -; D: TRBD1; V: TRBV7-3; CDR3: CASSSGQNYEQYF; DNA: TGTGCCAGCAGCTCGGGACAGAACTACGAGCAGTACTTC
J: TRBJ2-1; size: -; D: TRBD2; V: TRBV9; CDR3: CASSALGGRAGNEQFF; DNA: TGTGCCAGCAGCGCGTTGGGCGGGAGGGCCGGCAATGAGCAGTTCTTC
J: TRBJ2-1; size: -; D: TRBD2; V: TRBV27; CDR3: CATTKSGTSSYNEQFF; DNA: TGTGCCACCACAAAGTCCGGGACTAGCTCCTACAATGAGCAGTTCTTC
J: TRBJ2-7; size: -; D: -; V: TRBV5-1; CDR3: CASSFLYEQYF; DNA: TGCGCCAGCAGCTTTTTATACGAGCAGTACTTC
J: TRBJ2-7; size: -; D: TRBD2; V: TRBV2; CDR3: CASNLLAGGPYEQYF; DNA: TGTGCCAGCAACTTACTAGCGGGAGGGCCCTACGAGCAGTACTTC
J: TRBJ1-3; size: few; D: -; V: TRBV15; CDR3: CATSRSSGNTIYF; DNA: TGTGCCACCAGCAGATCGTCTGGAAACACCATATATTTT
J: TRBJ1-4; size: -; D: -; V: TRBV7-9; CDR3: CASSEGPLANEKLFF; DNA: TGTGCCAGCAGCGAGGGCCCGCTAGCTAATGAAAAACTGTTTTTT
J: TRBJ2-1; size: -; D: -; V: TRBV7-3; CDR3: CASSLRGGANEQFF; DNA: TGTGCCAGCAGCTTAAGGGGCGGGGCAAATGAGCAGTTCTTC
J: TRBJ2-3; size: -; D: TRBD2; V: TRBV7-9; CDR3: CASSLVGSGSPTQYF; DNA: TGTGCCAGCAGCTTAGTAGGTAGCGGGAGTCCTACGCAGTATTTT
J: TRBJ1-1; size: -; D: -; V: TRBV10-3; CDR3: CAISVGGTRTEAFF; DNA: TGTGCCATCAGTGTAGGAGGGACTAGGACTGAAGCTTTCTTT
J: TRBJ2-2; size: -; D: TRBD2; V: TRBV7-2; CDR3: CASSPLAGGTGELFF; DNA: TGTGCCAGCAGCCCACTAGCGGGAGGCACCGGGGAGCTGTTTTTT
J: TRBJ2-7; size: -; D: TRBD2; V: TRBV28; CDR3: CASSGRLSYEQYF; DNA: TGTGCCAGCAGCGGGAGGCTTTCCTACGAGCAGTACTTC
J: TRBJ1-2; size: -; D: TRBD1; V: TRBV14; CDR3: CASSQTGTANYGYTF; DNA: TGTGCCAGCAGCCAAACCGGGACAGCTAACTATGGCTACACCTTC
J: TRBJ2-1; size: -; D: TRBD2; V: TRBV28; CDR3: CASSLRLAGHNEQFF; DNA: TGTGCCAGCAGTTTAAGACTAGCGGGGCACAATGAGCAGTTCTTC
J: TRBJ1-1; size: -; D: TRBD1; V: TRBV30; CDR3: CAWDLRQGRLLGAFF; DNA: TGTGCCTGGGACCTGAGACAGGGGCGATTGCTGGGAGCTTTCTTT
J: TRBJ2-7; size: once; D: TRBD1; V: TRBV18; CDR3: CASSPPSGGRSYEQYF; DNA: TGTGCCAGCTCACCACCGTCAGGGGGTCGCTCCTACGAGCAGTACTTC
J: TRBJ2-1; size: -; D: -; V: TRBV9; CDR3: CASSPFTGNFYNEQFF; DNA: TGTGCCAGCAGCCCCTTTACCGGGAACTTCTACAATGAGCAGTTCTTC
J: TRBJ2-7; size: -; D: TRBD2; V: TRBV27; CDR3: CASTQGLAGGHEQYF; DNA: TGTGCCAGCACACAAGGACTAGCGGGAGGTCACGAGCAGTACTTC
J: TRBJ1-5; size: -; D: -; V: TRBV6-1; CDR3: CASGAGLNQPQHF; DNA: TGTGCCAGTGGGGCAGGCTTAAATCAGCCCCAGCATTTT
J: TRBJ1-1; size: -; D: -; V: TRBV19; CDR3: CASSKSIRVDEAFF; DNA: TGTGCCAGTAGTAAGAGTATCCGGGTAGATGAAGCTTTCTTT
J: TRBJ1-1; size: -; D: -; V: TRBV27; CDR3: CASSLSQVGFTEAFF; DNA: TGTGCCAGCAGTTTGTCACAGGTGGGGTTCACTGAAGCTTTCTTT
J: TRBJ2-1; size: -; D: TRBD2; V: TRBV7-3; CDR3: CASSLIGGRIDEQFF; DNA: TGTGCCAGCAGCTTAATTGGCGGGAGGATCGATGAGCAGTTCTTC
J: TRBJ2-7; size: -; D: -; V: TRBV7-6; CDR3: CASSPGTSYEQYF; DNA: TGTGCCAGCAGTCCCGGGACTTCCTACGAGCAGTACTTC
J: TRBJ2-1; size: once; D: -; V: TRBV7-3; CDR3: CASSLNAGSSYNEQFF; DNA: TGTGCCAGCAGCTTAAATGCGGGTAGCTCCTACAATGAGCAGTTCTTC
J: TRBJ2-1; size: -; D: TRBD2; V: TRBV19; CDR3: CASSMWREGDNEQFF; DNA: TGTGCCAGTAGTATGTGGCGGGAGGGGGACAATGAGCAGTTCTTC
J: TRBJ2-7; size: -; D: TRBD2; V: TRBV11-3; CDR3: CASSSRTSGTSYEQYF; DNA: TGTGCCAGCAGCTCGCGGACTAGCGGAACCTCCTACGAGCAGTACTTC
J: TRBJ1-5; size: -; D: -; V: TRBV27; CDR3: CASSLEGLSNQPQHF; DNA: TGTGCCAGCAGTTTAGAGGGTTTAAGCAATCAGCCCCAGCATTTT
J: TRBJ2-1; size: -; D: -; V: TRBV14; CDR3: CASSQEEKYNEQFF; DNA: TGTGCCAGCAGCCAGGAGGAGAAGTACAATGAGCAGTTCTTC
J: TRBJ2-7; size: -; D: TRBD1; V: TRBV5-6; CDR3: CASSWRRGPTGGVYEQYF; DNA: TGTGCCAGCAGCTGGAGGCGGGGCCCGACAGGGGGTGTCTACGAGCAGTACTTC
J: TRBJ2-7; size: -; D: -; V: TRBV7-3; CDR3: CASSLVGGQYF; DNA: TGTGCCAGCAGCTTAGTCGGCGGGCAGTACTTC